This TCR beta chain originates from a study of T cell repertoires in cytomegalovirus infection (dated by TCRdb to between 2018 and 2021). Background on the whole study: Because public TCR beta signatures pointed to carriage of CMV infection together with the matching HLA type, the HLA type of each donor mattered for the analysis.

Study-wide conclusions, independent of this receptor: In both this cohort and an independent roughly 350-donor cohort, the cumulative frequency of public TCR beta family members distinguished carriers of CMV infection plus the relevant HLA type. The ex vivo response was dominated by HLA-C-restricted CMV-specific TCR beta clonotypes, and the single most frequent clonotype in two of eight donors was supplied by these HLA-C-restricted clonotypes.

The CDR3 runs 14 amino acids, cysteine and phenylalanine included. The DNA shown is the 42-base CDR3, in frame from base 1. V is shortened by 3 bases, J by 2 bases, and the region joining them spans 8 bases. The germline V gene provides CDR1 MNHEY and CDR2 SVGAGI. For sequencing, an Illumina HiSeq 1500 was employed. TCRdb trimmed the raw reads at Q25, called clones with MiXCR and kept productive beta chains. Entries are consolidated by CDR3 protein sequence, retaining the most common genes and DNA. In this sample the table shows approximately 500,000 distinct CDR3 sequences, about 10% of which occur a single time. 10% to 13% of the sample rests with the top ten. To note about this clonotype: Its antigen has not been determined. Base-call qualities are not available, and no considerably larger clone is one nucleotide away.

Sequenced input: PBMCs. The V and J genes are TRBV6-5 and TRBJ1-3; no D gene is confidently identified. This receptor was identified in a human donor in good health (CMV status not recorded). Some clones in this sample may be carry-over from other donors' samples. For the CDR3, the sequence is CASSYAFAGNTIYF. The nucleotide sequence is TGTGCCAGCAGTTATGCTTTTGCTGGAAACACCATATATTTT.